In this sample, the clone carrying this T cell receptor beta chain turned up a few times. Its antigen remains unknown. The treatment was: roughly 10-day PBMC culture with coronavirus spike peptide pools or control peptides (ViraFEST assay). The germline CDR1 and CDR2 sequences are SGHVS and FNYEAQ. This CDR3 contains 12 residues. J lost 10 bases, V lost 5 bases, and 4 bases had no gene match. The Oncomine TCR Beta short-read assay was applied to DNA of cultured CD4+ T cells. TCRdb fed the PCR reads into MiXCR, producing one record per CDR3 protein. There are roughly 9,300 distinct CDR3 sequences in the sample; around 60% occur only once, and around 23% lies in the top ten. This entry belongs to a study of vaccination and CD4 T cells after COVID-19. Overall study context: A positive SARS-CoV-2 nasal swab PCR result was recorded for each convalescent patient; about 10 were mild and one severe. Convalescent donors were composed of six males and four females, of whom two were Hispanic. In culture, cells were exposed to overlapping spike peptides from SARS-CoV-2, HCoV-NL63, HCoV-OC43 and HCoV-229E.

Study-wide findings and caveats: 304 of 307 vaccine-specific clones from convalescent patients were spike mono-reactive.

This receptor was identified in a human donor who had recovered from COVID-19. The chain joins TRBV7-6 to TRBJ2-3; 9 bases agree with TRBD1. Sequences were obtained from CD4+ T cells from blood, cultured in vitro. The CDR3, as DNA: TGTGCCAGCAGCCCGGGACAGGGACCGCAGTATTTT. It translates to CASSPGQGPQYF.